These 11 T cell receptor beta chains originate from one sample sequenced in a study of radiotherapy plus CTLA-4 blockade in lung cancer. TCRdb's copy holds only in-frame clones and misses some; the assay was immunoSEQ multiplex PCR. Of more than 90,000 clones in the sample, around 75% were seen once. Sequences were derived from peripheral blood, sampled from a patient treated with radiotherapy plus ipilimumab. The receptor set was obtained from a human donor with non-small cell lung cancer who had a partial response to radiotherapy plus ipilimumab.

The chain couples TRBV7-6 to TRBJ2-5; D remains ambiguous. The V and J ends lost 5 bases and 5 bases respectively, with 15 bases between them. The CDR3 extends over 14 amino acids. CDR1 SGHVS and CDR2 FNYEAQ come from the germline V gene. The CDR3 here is CASSLSPVLETQYF. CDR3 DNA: TGTGCCAGCAGCCTCTCGCCGGTCTTGGAGACCCAGTACTTC.

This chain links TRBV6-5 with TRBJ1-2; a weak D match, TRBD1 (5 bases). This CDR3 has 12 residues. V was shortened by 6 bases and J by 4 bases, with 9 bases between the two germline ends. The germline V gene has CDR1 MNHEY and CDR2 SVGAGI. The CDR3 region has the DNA TGTGCCAGCAGCAAAGACAGCTATGGCTACACCTTC. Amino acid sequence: CASSKDSYGYTF.

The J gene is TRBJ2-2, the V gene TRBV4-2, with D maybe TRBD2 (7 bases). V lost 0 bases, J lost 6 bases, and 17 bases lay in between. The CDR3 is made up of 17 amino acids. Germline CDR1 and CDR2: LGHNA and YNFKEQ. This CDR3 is CASSQDGSGGRAGELFF. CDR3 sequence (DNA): TGTGCCAGCAGCCAAGATGGCTCGGGGGGCAGGGCCGGGGAGCTGTTTTTT.

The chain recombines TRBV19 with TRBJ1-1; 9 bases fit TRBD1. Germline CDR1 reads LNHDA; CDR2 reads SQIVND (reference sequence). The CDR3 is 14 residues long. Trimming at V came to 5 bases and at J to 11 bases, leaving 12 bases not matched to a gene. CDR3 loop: CASSFMDRGALAFF. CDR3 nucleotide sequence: TGTGCCAGTAGTTTTATGGACAGGGGAGCTCTCGCTTTCTTT.

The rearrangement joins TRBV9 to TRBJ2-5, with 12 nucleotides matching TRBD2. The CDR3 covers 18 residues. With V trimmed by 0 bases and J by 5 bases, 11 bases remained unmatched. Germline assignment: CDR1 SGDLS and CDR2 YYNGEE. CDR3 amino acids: CASSVDRTSGRRLETQYF. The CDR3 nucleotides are TGTGCCAGCAGCGTAGATCGTACTAGCGGGAGGAGATTGGAGACCCAGTACTTC.

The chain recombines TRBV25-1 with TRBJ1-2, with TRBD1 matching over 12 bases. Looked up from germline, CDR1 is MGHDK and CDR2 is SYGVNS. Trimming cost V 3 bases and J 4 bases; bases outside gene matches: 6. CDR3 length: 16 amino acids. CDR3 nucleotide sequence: TGTGCCAGCAGTGAGACCGGGACAGGGGGCGGCTATGGCTACACCTTC. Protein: CASSETGTGGGYGYTF.

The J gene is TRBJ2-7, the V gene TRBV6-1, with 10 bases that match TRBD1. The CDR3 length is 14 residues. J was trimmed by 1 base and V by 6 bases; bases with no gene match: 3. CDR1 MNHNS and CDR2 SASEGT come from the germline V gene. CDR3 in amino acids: CASRRTGGSYEQYV. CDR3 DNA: TGTGCCAGCAGAAGGACAGGGGGTTCCTACGAGCAGTACGTC.

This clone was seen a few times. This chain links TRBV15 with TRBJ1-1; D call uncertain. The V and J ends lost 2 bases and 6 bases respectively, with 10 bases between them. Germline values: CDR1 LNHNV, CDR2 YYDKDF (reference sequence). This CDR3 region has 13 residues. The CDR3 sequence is CATSRKQSAEAFF. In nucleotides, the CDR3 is TGTGCCACCAGCAGAAAACAAAGTGCTGAAGCTTTCTTT.

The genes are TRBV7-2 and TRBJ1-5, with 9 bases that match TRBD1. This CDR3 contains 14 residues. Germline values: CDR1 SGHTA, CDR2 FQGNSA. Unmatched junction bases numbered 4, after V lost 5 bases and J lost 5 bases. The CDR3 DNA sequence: TGTGCCAGCAGCCCATGGACAGGGGATCAGCCCCAGCATTTT. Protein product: CASSPWTGDQPQHF.

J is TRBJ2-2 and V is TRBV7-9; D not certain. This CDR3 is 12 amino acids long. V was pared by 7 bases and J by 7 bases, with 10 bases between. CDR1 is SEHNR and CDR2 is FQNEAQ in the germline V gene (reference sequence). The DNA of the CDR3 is TGTGCCAGCACCATCTGGAGCGGGGAGCTGTTTTTT. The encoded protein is CASTIWSGELFF. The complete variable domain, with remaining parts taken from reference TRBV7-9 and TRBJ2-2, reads DTGVSQNPRHKITKRGQNVTFRCDPISEHNRLYWYRQTLGQGPEFLTYFQNEAQLEKSRLLSDRFSAERPKGSFSTLEIQRTEQGDSAMYLCASTIWSGELFFGEGSRLTVL.

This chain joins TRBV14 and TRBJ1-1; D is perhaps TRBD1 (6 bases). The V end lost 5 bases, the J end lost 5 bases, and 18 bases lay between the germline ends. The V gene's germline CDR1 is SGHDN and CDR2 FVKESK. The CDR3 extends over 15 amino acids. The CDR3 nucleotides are TGTGCCAGCAGCTTCCACCTCACAGGGATAACTGAAGCTTTCTTT. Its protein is CASSFHLTGITEAFF.